These T cell receptor beta chains were read from a single sample in a study of blood T cells in healthy people across ages. TCRdb fed the 5' RACE reads into MiXCR, producing one record per CDR3 protein. The sample holds 800,000 or so distinct CDR3 sequences; around a quarter are singletons and the top ten take roughly 3.8%. The same data also contributed to another study, on T cells of mothers and their children.

The specimen sequenced was blood. These TCRs come from a boy aged 10-17 years in good health. The CDR3 runs from the conserved cysteine through the conserved F or W. A D gene is named only where the DNA matches it firmly. Size tells how often a clone was seen (once, few, many) or the class of an expanded clone, and some rows leave it out.

v_gene: TRBV5-6; j_gene: TRBJ2-7; d_gene: -; abundance: -; CDR3aa: CANPFDYEQYF; CDR3nt: TGTGCCAACCCGTTCGATTACGAGCAGTACTTC
v_gene: TRBV18; j_gene: TRBJ2-1; d_gene: TRBD2; abundance: few; CDR3aa: CASSPPSGNEQFF; CDR3nt: TGTGCCAGCTCACCACCTAGCGGGAATGAGCAGTTCTTC
v_gene: TRBV27; j_gene: TRBJ2-1; d_gene: TRBD1; abundance: -; CDR3aa: CASSLFPDRVDEQFF; CDR3nt: TGTGCCAGCAGTTTATTTCCGGACAGGGTCGATGAGCAGTTCTTC
v_gene: TRBV9; j_gene: TRBJ2-7; d_gene: -; abundance: -; CDR3aa: CASSVGQSPSTYEQYF; CDR3nt: TGTGCCAGCAGCGTAGGACAGTCTCCCTCGACCTACGAGCAGTACTTC
v_gene: TRBV9; j_gene: TRBJ2-7; d_gene: -; abundance: -; CDR3aa: CASSGDGELYEQYF; CDR3nt: TGTGCCAGCAGCGGGGACGGAGAACTCTACGAGCAGTACTTC
v_gene: TRBV7-8; j_gene: TRBJ2-7; d_gene: -; abundance: -; CDR3aa: CASSLVRQGAYEQYF; CDR3nt: TGTGCCAGCAGCTTAGTGCGCCAGGGAGCCTACGAGCAGTACTTC
v_gene: TRBV6-2/TRBV6-3; j_gene: TRBJ2-1; d_gene: -; abundance: -; CDR3aa: CASSPKNEQFF; CDR3nt: TGTGCCAGCAGCCCCAAGAATGAGCAGTTCTTC
v_gene: TRBV18; j_gene: TRBJ2-5; d_gene: TRBD1; abundance: many; CDR3aa: CASSLAGGEVLETQYF; CDR3nt: TGTGCCAGCTCCCTCGCAGGGGGCGAAGTCCTAGAGACCCAGTACTTC
v_gene: TRBV12-3/TRBV12-4; j_gene: TRBJ1-6; d_gene: TRBD1; abundance: -; CDR3aa: CASSTGGSNSPLHF; CDR3nt: TGTGCCAGCAGTACAGGGGGTTCTAATTCACCCCTCCACTTT
v_gene: TRBV6-2/TRBV6-3; j_gene: TRBJ2-4; d_gene: TRBD2; abundance: -; CDR3aa: CASRTSGKVKNIQYF; CDR3nt: TGTGCCAGCAGAACTAGCGGGAAGGTCAAAAACATTCAGTACTTC
v_gene: TRBV7-9; j_gene: TRBJ2-6; d_gene: -; abundance: few; CDR3aa: CASSLWGRGANVLTF; CDR3nt: TGTGCCAGCAGCTTGTGGGGAAGGGGGGCCAACGTCCTGACTTTC
v_gene: TRBV5-5; j_gene: TRBJ2-1; d_gene: TRBD2; abundance: -; CDR3aa: CASSWDPSGRAYNEQFF; CDR3nt: TGTGCCAGCAGCTGGGACCCTAGCGGGAGGGCCTACAATGAGCAGTTCTTC
v_gene: TRBV4-2; j_gene: TRBJ2-7; d_gene: TRBD2; abundance: few; CDR3aa: CASSQVPSGSYEQYF; CDR3nt: TGTGCCAGCAGCCAAGTACCTAGCGGAAGTTACGAGCAGTACTTC
v_gene: TRBV15; j_gene: TRBJ2-2; d_gene: -; abundance: -; CDR3aa: CATSRSQGAGELFF; CDR3nt: TGTGCCACCAGCAGATCACAGGGAGCCGGGGAGCTGTTTTTT
v_gene: TRBV6-2/TRBV6-3; j_gene: TRBJ2-1; d_gene: -; abundance: -; CDR3aa: CASSHSNEQFF; CDR3nt: TGTGCCAGCAGTCACAGCAATGAGCAGTTCTTC
v_gene: TRBV6-5; j_gene: TRBJ1-4; d_gene: -; abundance: -; CDR3aa: CASSYSKVEIGKLFF; CDR3nt: TGTGCCAGCAGTTACTCGAAAGTCGAGATAGGAAAACTGTTTTTT
v_gene: TRBV20-1; j_gene: TRBJ1-1; d_gene: TRBD1; abundance: -; CDR3aa: CSARDFRQGGNTEAFF; CDR3nt: TGCAGTGCTAGAGATTTCCGACAGGGGGGAAACACTGAAGCTTTCTTT